These 22 T cell receptor beta chains were all obtained from the same sample, sequenced in a study of T cells in Graves' hyperthyroidism and ophthalmopathy. TCR beta CDR3 sequences were amplified from RNA transcripts. Researchers ran a first-round RT-PCR on the TCR CDR3 using the HTBI primer set. TCRdb reprocessed the multiplex PCR reads with MiXCR, giving one entry per CDR3 protein. The data contain roughly 400,000 distinct CDR3 sequences, approximately 15% of them seen just once; the ten biggest clones take up around 30%. The sample consisted of blood. These receptors came from a woman younger than 30 with Graves' hyperthyroidism that later progressed to Graves' ophthalmopathy.

The chain has TRBV10-2 and TRBJ2-6; D gene ambiguous. Trimming removed 7 bases from V and 0 bases from J, with 13 bases in between. This CDR3 spans 16 amino acids. CDR1 is WSHSY and CDR2 is SAAADI in the germline V gene. The CDR3 region is CASTPGTPSGANVLTF. The CDR3 DNA reads TGCGCCAGCACCCCGGGCACCCCCTCTGGGGCCAACGTCCTGACTTTC.

This chain connects TRBV11-2 to TRBJ2-4; TRBD2 aligns across 12 bases. Trimming removed 1 base from V and 0 bases from J; junction bases left unmatched: 4. From germline, CDR1 is SGHAT and CDR2 FQNNGV. The length of the CDR3 is 18 residues. Written as DNA, the CDR3 is TGTGCCAGCAGCTTAGCTTGGGGACTAGCGGGAGCCAAAAACATTCAGTACTTC. This codes for CASSLAWGLAGAKNIQYF.

This clonotype was counted only a few times. The chain has TRBV15 and TRBJ2-7; no clear D gene. V lost 1 base and J 6 bases, leaving 19 bases between the germline ends. The CDR3 consists of 16 residues. Germline CDR1 LNHNV, CDR2 YYDKDF (reference sequence). Written as DNA, the CDR3 is TGTGCCACCAGCAGAGCGGTGGCCGCTTTAGTGGGCGAGCAGTACTTC. It encodes CATSRAVAALVGEQYF.

The CDR3 loop reads CASSWGRNTEAFF. CDR3 nucleotide sequence: TGTGCCAGCAGCTGGGGGCGCAACACTGAAGCTTTCTTT. This chain uses TRBV7-8 with TRBJ1-1; D is possibly TRBD1 (6 bases). Deletions cut 4 bases from V and 2 bases from J, with 8 bases between. The CDR3 sequence is 13 residues long. The germline V gene encodes CDR1 SGHVS and CDR2 FQNEAQ.

The chain has TRBV18 and TRBJ1-3; weak D call: TRBD1 (6 bases). CDR1 is KGHSH, CDR2 LQKENI, per germline. Deletions cut 2 bases from V and 2 bases from J, with 13 bases between. The CDR3 length is 16 residues. The CDR3 loop is CASSPGTPVTGNTIYF. The CDR3 DNA reads TGTGCCAGCTCACCAGGGACACCCGTCACTGGAAACACCATATATTTT.

This clonotype was detected many times. The genes are TRBV28 and TRBJ2-7; 8 bases are shared with TRBD2. Germline values: CDR1 MDHEN, CDR2 SYDVKM. The CDR3 runs 17 residues. J was trimmed by 0 bases and V by 7 bases; bases with no gene match: 14. The CDR3 DNA reads TGTGCCAGCACCTTCTCCTCTAGCGGGTTAAGCTCCTACGAGCAGTACTTC. Protein: CASTFSSSGLSSYEQYF.

This clonotype appeared many times. The chain employs TRBV29-1 and TRBJ1-1; no firm D call. Trimming stripped 1 base from V and 1 base from J, with 10 bases between. This CDR3 contains 14 residues. Germline V gene data show CDR1 as SQVTM and CDR2 as ANQGSEA. CDR3 amino acids: CSVEGLGENTEAFF. The CDR3 nucleotides read TGCAGCGTTGAAGGGTTAGGAGAGAACACTGAAGCTTTCTTT.

This clonotype was detected many times. The chain employs TRBV6-1 and TRBJ2-1; TRBD1 is a possible D gene (7 bases). Germline V gives CDR1 MNHNS, CDR2 SASEGT. The CDR3 runs 12 residues. The ends were cut back, 5 bases at V and 10 bases at J, with 12 bases in the middle. DNA of the CDR3: TGTGCCAGCAGTTACAGGGGAGGCGAGCAGTTCTTC. Translation gives CASSYRGGEQFF.

To note about this clonotype: This could be a read error, since a much larger clone is one nucleotide away. V is TRBV7-2 and J is TRBJ2-3; D gene ambiguous. Per the germline V gene, CDR1 is SGHTA and CDR2 is FQGNSA. Trimming removed 5 bases from V and 1 base from J, with 10 bases in between. The CDR3 sequence is 14 residues long. The CDR3: CTSSHLRGTDTQYF. DNA of the CDR3: TGTACCAGCAGCCACCTTCGGGGCACAGATACGCAGTATTTT.

This clonotype was found many times. The V call is TRBV30, the J call TRBJ2-7; D is ambiguous. The CDR3 extends over 13 amino acids. V was pared by 0 bases and J by 7 bases, with 13 bases between. Germline V gives CDR1 GTSNPN, CDR2 SVGIG (reference sequence). CDR3 sequence reads: CAWSVTVKDEQYF. CDR3 coding DNA: TGTGCCTGGAGTGTAACAGTTAAGGATGAGCAGTACTTC.

Ten or more counts support this clonotype. This chain links TRBV7-2 with TRBJ2-3, with 10 bases matching TRBD1. This CDR3 has 18 residues. V trimming: 5 bases; J trimming: 1 base; junction bases outside the gene matches: 12. Per the germline V gene, CDR1 is SGHTA and CDR2 is FQGNSA. CDR3 amino acids: CASSQVLAGTGGTDTQYF. The CDR3 bases are TGTGCCAGCAGCCAAGTCCTTGCCGGGACAGGGGGCACAGATACGCAGTATTTT.

This clonotype was picked up many times. This chain joins TRBV6-1 and TRBJ2-3; 9 bases are shared with TRBD2. Germline V lookup: CDR1 MNHNS, CDR2 SASEGT. CDR3 length: 15 residues. With V trimmed by 3 bases and J by 4 bases, 5 bases remained unmatched. The CDR3 nucleotides read TGTGCCAGCAGTGAGGTTAGCGGGAGTGCAGATACGCAGTATTTT. Protein product: CASSEVSGSADTQYF.

This clonotype was detected a few times. This chain joins TRBV6-6 and TRBJ2-2; D is possibly TRBD2 (5 bases). V was shortened by 0 bases and J by 4 bases, with 18 bases between the two germline ends. CDR3 length: 18 residues. Germline-derived CDR1 and CDR2 are MNHNY and SVGAGI (reference sequence). The CDR3, as DNA: TGTGCCAGCAGTTACTCCCCTATGTGGGAGAGCTCCACCGGGGAGCTGTTTTTT. As protein: CASSYSPMWESSTGELFF.

The gene calls are TRBV7-9 and TRBJ2-1; the D gene is possibly TRBD2 (7 bases). The CDR3 has 13 amino acids. The V gene lost 8 bases and the J gene lost 4 bases, with 12 bases spanning the gap. Germline V gene lookup returns CDR1 SEHNR and CDR2 FQNEAQ (reference sequence). The CDR3 spells CASEGGRYNEQFF. CDR3 in DNA: TGTGCCAGCGAGGGGGGGAGGTACAATGAGCAGTTCTTC.

This clonotype was counted between two and nine times. This rearrangement joins TRBV19 to TRBJ2-1; 9 positions agree with TRBD1. The J segment lost 3 bases and the V segment lost 6 bases, leaving 9 bases of the junction unmatched. CDR3 length equals 16 residues. Germline CDR1 and CDR2: LNHDA and SQIVND (reference sequence). CDR3 nucleotide sequence: TGTGCCAGTAGCCCGGGGACAGGGACTATCTACAATGAGCAGTTCTTC. The encoded protein is CASSPGTGTIYNEQFF. Combining the CDR3 with reference TRBV19 and TRBJ2-1 gives the whole variable domain DGGITQSPKYLFRKEGQNVTLSCEQNLNHDAMYWYRQDPGQGLRLIYYSQIVNDFQKGDIAEGYSVSREKKESFPLTVTSAQKNPTAFYLCASSPGTGTIYNEQFFGPGTRLTVL.

V gene TRBV2 combines with J gene TRBJ2-3; TRBD2 aligns across 7 bases. CDR1 SNHLY and CDR2 FYNNEI come from the germline V gene. This CDR3 is built from 15 residues. V shed 3 bases, J shed 1 base, and the junction held 4 bases outside the gene matches. DNA for the CDR3: TGTGCCAGCAGTGACCGTGGGAGGGGCACAGATACGCAGTATTTT. It is translated as CASSDRGRGTDTQYF.

The chain has TRBV5-1 and TRBJ2-7; D remains unclear. V lost 0 bases, J lost 2 bases, and 9 bases lay in between. Germline V gene data show CDR1 as SGHRS and CDR2 as YFSETQ. The CDR3 is 14 amino acids. CDR3 residues: CASSLGGSAYEQYF. DNA for the CDR3: TGCGCCAGCAGCTTGGGTGGCAGTGCCTACGAGCAGTACTTC.

Worth noting for this clonotype: One base away lies a much larger clone, so this may be a sequencing read error. The chain is built from TRBV27 and TRBJ1-2; weak D call: TRBD1 (5 bases). CDR1 is MNHEY and CDR2 is SMNVEV in the germline V gene (reference sequence). V lost 8 bases and J 3 bases, leaving 16 bases between the germline ends. The CDR3 loop spans 14 amino acids. CDR3 nucleotides: TGTGCCAGCGGGTCGGACATGGGGCACTATGGCTACACCTTC. This sequence encodes CASGSDMGHYGYTF.

This clonotype was picked up a small number of times. The genes are TRBV4-1 and TRBJ2-7; 12 bases fit TRBD2. Germline V gene lookup returns CDR1 MGHRA and CDR2 YSYEKL. CDR3 size: 16 residues. V lost 0 bases, J lost 2 bases, and 2 bases stayed unmatched. CDR3 nucleotide sequence: TGCGCCAGCAGCCAAGATAGGACTAGCGGGGCCTACGAGCAGTACTTC. Translating it yields CASSQDRTSGAYEQYF.

This clonotype was observed many times. This chain connects TRBV6-1 to TRBJ2-7; perhaps TRBD2 as D (5 bases). The germline V gene has CDR1 MNHNS and CDR2 SASEGT. The CDR3 is 15 residues long. Trimming removed 4 bases from V and 6 bases from J, with 19 bases in between. The CDR3 is CASSVSPRASSEQYF. The CDR3 DNA reads as TGTGCCAGCAGTGTCTCACCGAGGGCTAGCAGCGAGCAGTACTTC.

For this clonotype: Given a much more abundant clone one base away, this may be a read error. The V call is TRBV2, the J call TRBJ2-1, with TRBD1 as a possible D gene (6 bases). The CDR3 contains 15 residues. The ends were cut back, 5 bases at V and 4 bases at J, with 15 bases in the middle. Germline-derived CDR1 and CDR2 are SNHLY and FYNNEI. The CDR3 reads CASSYRASLYNEQFF. As DNA, the CDR3 is TGTGCCAGCAGTTACAGGGCTTCCCTATACAATGAGCAGTTCTTC.

The table lists this clonotype with many counts. This chain links TRBV7-2 with TRBJ2-7; D gene uncertain. V was shortened by 5 bases and J by 2 bases, with 16 bases between the two germline ends. This CDR3 has 15 residues. The V gene's germline CDR1 is SGHTA and CDR2 FQGNSA. The CDR3 here is CASSTRHSGAYEQYF. Here the CDR3 DNA reads TGTGCCAGCAGCACACGTCACTCTGGGGCCTACGAGCAGTACTTC.